This T cell receptor beta chain comes out of a study of blood T cell repertoires in COVID-19. Profiled with immunoSEQ multiplex PCR; TCRdb holds only in-frame clones, not every one. The table lists 250,000 to 350,000 clones, around nine tenths of them singletons. This CDR3 contains 13 residues. The V end lost 3 bases, the J end lost 6 bases, and 9 bases lay between the germline ends. Germline loops: CDR1 SNHLY, CDR2 FYNNEI. The rearrangement links TRBV2 to TRBJ2-1; D uncertain. Sequencing was done on a sample of peripheral blood. This TCR was sampled from a woman aged 30 to 39 with COVID-19, enrolled during active disease. CDR3 bases: TGTGCCAGCAGTGAGTTGGTCAGCAATGAGCAGTTCTTC. It encodes CASSELVSNEQFF.